The 10 T cell receptor beta chains in this list originate from one sample, sequenced in a study of T cells in Graves' hyperthyroidism and ophthalmopathy. Using RNA transcripts as the source, TCR beta CDR3 regions were amplified. First-round RT-PCR with HTBI primers amplified the TCR CDR3 region. TCRdb processed the multiplex PCR reads anew with MiXCR; each CDR3 protein has one entry. The table records about 380,000 distinct CDR3 sequences, less than 20% of them present only once. Sequences were obtained from blood. These receptors all stem from a man younger than 30 with Graves' ophthalmopathy.

This clonotype was seen many times. The rearrangement links TRBV27 to TRBJ1-5; D gene uncertain. The CDR3 contains 15 residues. The V gene's germline CDR1 is MNHEY and CDR2 SMNVEV (reference sequence). V lost 6 bases and J 1 base, leaving 13 bases between the germline ends. The CDR3, as DNA: TGTGCCAGCAGACGATCGGGAATGAGCAATCAGCCCCAGCATTTT. Its protein product is CASRRSGMSNQPQHF.

In this sample, this clonotype turned up a few times. The V call is TRBV7-3, the J call TRBJ2-5; D is uncertain. Germline V lookup: CDR1 SGHTA, CDR2 FQGTGA. The V end was cut by 2 bases, the J end by 2 bases, with 9 bases between. The CDR3 covers 14 residues. CDR3 sequence (DNA): TGTGCCAGCAGCTTAGGCTGGGGACAAGAGACCCAGTACTTC. As protein: CASSLGWGQETQYF.

Many counts were recorded for this clonotype. The CDR3 DNA reads as TGTGCCAGCAGCTTAAATCCCCAGCTAGACAATCAGCCCCAGCATTTT. This gives the protein CASSLNPQLDNQPQHF. The chain uses TRBV7-8 and TRBJ1-5; no reliable D call. V was trimmed by 2 bases and J by 3 bases, leaving 14 bases between them. The CDR3 runs to 16 residues. Germline V gene sequence: CDR1 SGHVS, CDR2 FQNEAQ.

This clonotype was recorded at least ten times. The CDR3 bases are TGTGCCAGCAGCTTCGGTGTTGGACAAAGAACCTACGAGCAGTACTTC. Amino acid sequence: CASSFGVGQRTYEQYF. The chain is built from TRBV13 and TRBJ2-7; a weak D match, TRBD1 (5 bases). CDR1 PRHDT and CDR2 FYEKMQ come from the germline V gene (reference sequence). The CDR3 covers 16 residues. V lost 3 bases and J lost 2, with 17 bases in between.

This clonotype was seen a handful of times. V and J are TRBV9 and TRBJ1-2; a weak D match, TRBD1 (5 bases). Deletions cut 4 bases from V and 4 bases from J, with 17 bases between. The length of the CDR3 is 15 residues. Looked up from germline, CDR1 is SGDLS and CDR2 is YYNGEE. CDR3 region: CASSSRDGDFYGYTF. The CDR3 nucleotides are TGTGCCAGCAGCTCTCGGGACGGGGATTTCTATGGCTACACCTTC.

This clonotype was counted between two and nine times. The chain combines TRBV6-1 with TRBJ2-7; D unresolved. The CDR3 runs to 15 residues. Germline CDR1 is MNHNS and CDR2 is SASEGT. The V gene lost 6 bases and the J gene lost 2 bases, with 17 bases spanning the gap. DNA for the CDR3: TGTGCCAGCAGCAAGACAACCCTTAGGGCCTACGAGCAGTACTTC. It is translated as CASSKTTLRAYEQYF.

This clonotype has more than one count but fewer than ten. The rearrangement joins TRBV20-1 to TRBJ1-2, with 7 nucleotides matching TRBD1. CDR3 length: 13 residues. Germline CDR1 is DFQATT and CDR2 is SNEGSKA (reference sequence). With V trimmed by 1 base and J by 6 bases, 5 bases remained unmatched. The CDR3 protein is CSARVVGQHGYTF. The CDR3 nucleotides read TGCAGTGCTAGAGTGGTGGGACAGCATGGCTACACCTTC.

This clonotype was found many times. The J gene is TRBJ1-2, the V gene TRBV5-5; no reliable D call. Trimming took 0 bases from V and 4 from J, leaving 10 bases between them. Per germline, CDR1 SGHKS and CDR2 YYEKEE (reference sequence). This CDR3 is 14 amino acids long. DNA for the CDR3: TGTGCCAGCAGCTTGGCCCCGGACGGCTATGGCTACACCTTC. It is translated as CASSLAPDGYGYTF.

The gene calls are TRBV3-1 and TRBJ2-1; tentative D call: TRBD2 (7 bases). Germline CDR1 LGHDT, CDR2 YNNKEL (reference sequence). V shed 4 bases and J shed 7 bases, with 14 bases lying between them. CDR3 length: 14 residues. The CDR3: CASSPQAGANEQFF. The CDR3 DNA reads as TGTGCCAGCAGCCCCCAGGCGGGGGCTAATGAGCAGTTCTTC.

This clonotype has at least ten counts. The chain joins TRBV28 to TRBJ2-5, with D possibly being TRBD1 (6 bases). The V gene lost 6 bases and the J gene lost 13 bases, with 18 bases spanning the gap. The CDR3 has 12 residues. Germline CDR1 reads MDHEN; CDR2 reads SYDVKM. The CDR3 region is CASSFLQGHRYF. The DNA of the CDR3 is TGTGCCAGCAGCTTTCTCCAGGGACATCGGTACTTC. The complete variable domain, with remaining parts taken from reference TRBV28 and TRBJ2-5, reads DVKVTQSSRYLVKRTGEKVFLECVQDMDHENMFWYRQDPGLGLRLIYFSYDVKMKEKGDIPEGYSVSREKKERFSLILESASTNQTSMYLCASSFLQGHRYFGPGTRLLVL.